These T cell receptor beta chains were read from a single sample in a study of blood T cell repertoires in COVID-19. TCRdb's table, derived via immunoSEQ multiplex PCR, lists solely in-frame clones and lacks some. The sample yields some 260,000 clones, 88% seen once. Material: peripheral blood. These receptors originate from a human donor in a cohort sampled during active COVID-19. CDR3s include the opening cysteine and the closing phenylalanine or tryptophan. A D gene is named only where the DNA matches it firmly. Clone size is shown for a subset of rows, as once, few, many or a class of expanded clone.

v_call	clone_size	j_call	d_call	cdr3_aa	cdr3_nt
TRBV2	-	TRBJ2-1	-	CASSQMSPGEQFF	TGTGCCAGCAGCCAAATGAGTCCCGGTGAGCAGTTCTTC
TRBV5-6	-	TRBJ2-5	-	CASSWIRGSETQYF	TGTGCCAGCAGCTGGATAAGAGGGTCCGAGACCCAGTACTTC
TRBV7-9	few	TRBJ1-1	TRBD1	CASSLQGATNTEAFF	TGTGCCAGCAGCCTACAGGGGGCGACGAACACTGAAGCTTTCTTT
TRBV19	-	TRBJ2-3	-	CASSFWAGGTDTQYF	TGTGCCAGTAGCTTTTGGGCAGGGGGCACAGATACGCAGTATTTT
TRBV7-8	once	TRBJ2-6	TRBD2	CASSSPHGLAGPPGANVLTF	TGTGCCAGCAGCTCCCCCCACGGACTAGCGGGACCCCCTGGGGCCAACGTCCTGACTTTC
TRBV19	-	TRBJ1-4	TRBD1	CASSLDRGDEKLFF	TGTGCCAGTAGCTTGGACAGGGGGGATGAAAAACTGTTTTTT
TRBV30	once	TRBJ1-3	TRBD1	CAWSSTTGVTIYF	TGTGCCTGGAGTTCAACGACAGGGGTCACCATATATTTT
TRBV19	few	TRBJ2-1	TRBD1	CASSIRTGGGEQFF	TGTGCCAGTAGTATCCGAACAGGGGGAGGTGAGCAGTTCTTC
TRBV6-5	-	TRBJ1-4	-	CASSYLQGNEKLFF	TGTGCCAGCAGTTACCTACAGGGTAATGAAAAACTGTTTTTT
TRBV5-6	-	TRBJ1-2	TRBD1	CASSNRQGAGYTF	TGTGCCAGCAGCAATAGACAGGGGGCTGGCTACACCTTC
TRBV10-3	-	TRBJ2-7	-	CAIGGTAGEQYF	TGTGCCATAGGGGGAACCGCCGGCGAGCAGTACTTC